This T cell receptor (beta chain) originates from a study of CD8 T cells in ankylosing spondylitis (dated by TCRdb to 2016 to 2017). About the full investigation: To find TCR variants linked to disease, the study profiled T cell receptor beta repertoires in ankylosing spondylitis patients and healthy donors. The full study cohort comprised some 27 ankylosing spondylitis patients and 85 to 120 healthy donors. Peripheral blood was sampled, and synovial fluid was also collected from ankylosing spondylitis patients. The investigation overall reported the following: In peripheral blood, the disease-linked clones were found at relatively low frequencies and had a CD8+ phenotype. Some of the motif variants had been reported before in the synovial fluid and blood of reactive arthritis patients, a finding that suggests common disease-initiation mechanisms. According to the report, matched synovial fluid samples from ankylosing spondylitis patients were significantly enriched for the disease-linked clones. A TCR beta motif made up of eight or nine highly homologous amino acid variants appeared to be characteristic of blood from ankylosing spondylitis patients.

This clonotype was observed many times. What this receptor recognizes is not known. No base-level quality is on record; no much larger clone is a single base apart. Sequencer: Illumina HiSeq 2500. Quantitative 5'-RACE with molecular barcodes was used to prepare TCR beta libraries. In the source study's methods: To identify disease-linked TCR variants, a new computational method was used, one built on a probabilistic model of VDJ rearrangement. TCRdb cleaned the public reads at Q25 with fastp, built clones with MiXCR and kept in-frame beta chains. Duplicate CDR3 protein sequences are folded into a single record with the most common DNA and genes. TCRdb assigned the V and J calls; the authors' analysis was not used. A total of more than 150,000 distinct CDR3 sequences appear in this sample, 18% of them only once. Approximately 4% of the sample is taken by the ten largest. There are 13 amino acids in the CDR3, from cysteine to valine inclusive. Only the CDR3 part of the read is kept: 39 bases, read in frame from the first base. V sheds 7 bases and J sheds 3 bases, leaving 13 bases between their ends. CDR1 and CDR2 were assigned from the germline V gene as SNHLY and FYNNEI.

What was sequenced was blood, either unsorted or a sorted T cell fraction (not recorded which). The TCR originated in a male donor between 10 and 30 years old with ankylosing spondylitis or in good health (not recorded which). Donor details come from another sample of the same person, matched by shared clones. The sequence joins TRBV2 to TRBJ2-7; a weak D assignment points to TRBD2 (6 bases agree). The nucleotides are TGTGCCAGCACCCCGTTGCGGGGCTACGAGCAGTACGTC. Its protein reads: CASTPLRGYEQYV.